These T cell receptor beta chains were read from a single sample in a study of blood T cell repertoires in COVID-19. Method: immunoSEQ multiplex PCR; TCRdb's copy keeps in-frame clones and lacks some. The table lists fewer than 250,000 clones, roughly nine tenths of them singletons. The sequencing input was peripheral blood. These receptors were taken from a middle-aged man with acute or convalescent COVID-19. Each CDR3 is given with its conserved first and last residue. The D gene is left open where the match is weak. Clone size is given for some rows only: seen once, a few or many times, or a class if the clone is expanded.

v_gene	j_gene	d_gene	abundance	CDR3aa	CDR3nt
TRBV27	TRBJ2-4	NA	NA	CASSPQGGIFRGIQYF	TGTGCCAGCAGTCCTCAAGGCGGAATCTTCAGGGGCATTCAGTACTTC
TRBV28	TRBJ2-2	TRBD2	NA	CASSELLAGGPIGELFF	TGTGCCAGCAGTGAACTCCTAGCGGGAGGGCCAATCGGGGAGCTGTTTTTT
TRBV10-3	TRBJ2-1	TRBD1	NA	CAISEQTGNYNEQFF	TGTGCCATCAGTGAACAGACAGGGAATTACAATGAGCAGTTCTTC
TRBV6-4	TRBJ2-1	TRBD2	once	CASSSGLALDEQFF	TGTGCCAGCAGTTCCGGACTAGCTTTGGATGAGCAGTTCTTC
TRBV11-2	TRBJ2-1	NA	NA	CASSLTATSYNEQFF	TGTGCCAGCAGCTTAACAGCCACCTCCTACAATGAGCAGTTCTTC
TRBV27	TRBJ1-1	NA	once	CASSSGGPYTEAFF	TGTGCCAGCAGTTCCGGGGGGCCTTACACTGAAGCTTTCTTT
TRBV5-1	TRBJ2-2	NA	NA	CASSLVANTGELFF	TGCGCCAGCAGCTTGGTGGCTAACACCGGGGAGCTGTTTTTT
TRBV20-1	TRBJ1-2	NA	NA	CSASQDYGYTF	TGCAGTGCTTCACAGGACTATGGCTACACCTTC
TRBV2	TRBJ2-5	NA	NA	CASSLRTGGRLAGPQETQYF	TGTGCCAGCAGTCTACGGACAGGGGGGAGGCTAGCGGGGCCACAAGAGACCCAGTACTTC
TRBV18	TRBJ2-1	NA	few	CASSRGGGGNPNEQFF	TGTGCCAGCTCACGCGGCGGCGGGGGCAACCCCAATGAGCAGTTCTTC
TRBV5-1	TRBJ1-5	NA	NA	CASSLESGAAQPQHF	TGCGCCAGCAGCTTGGAGTCAGGGGCTGCTCAGCCCCAGCATTTT
TRBV6-5	TRBJ1-3	TRBD1	NA	CASTRTGSGNTIYF	TGTGCCAGCACCCGGACAGGCTCTGGAAACACCATATATTTT
TRBV11-2	TRBJ2-5	TRBD2	NA	CASSLGGLAGTQETQYF	TGTGCCAGCAGCTTAGGGGGACTAGCGGGGACTCAAGAGACCCAGTACTTC
TRBV30	TRBJ2-7	NA	NA	CAWNKGIAEQYF	TGTGCCTGGAACAAGGGGATCGCCGAGCAGTACTTC
TRBV6-5	TRBJ1-4	TRBD1	NA	CASSFGTGRTNEKLFF	TGTGCCAGCAGTTTCGGGACAGGGCGTACTAATGAAAAACTGTTTTTT
TRBV6-5	TRBJ1-1	NA	NA	CASSYSRGTEAFF	TGTGCCAGCAGTTACTCTCGAGGCACTGAAGCTTTCTTT
TRBV7-9	TRBJ1-2	NA	NA	CASSPQGNNYGYTF	TGTGCCAGCAGCCCACAGGGAAATAACTATGGCTACACCTTC
TRBV7-8	TRBJ1-5	NA	few	CASSPDTYLNNQPQHF	TGTGCCAGCAGCCCGGACACCTACCTCAACAATCAGCCCCAGCATTTT
TRBV5-1	TRBJ2-1	NA	NA	CASSLAGLYFTNNEQFF	TGCGCCAGCAGCTTGGCCGGACTCTACTTTACCAACAATGAGCAGTTCTTC
TRBV10-3	TRBJ2-7	TRBD1	NA	CAISESKGQPSSYEQYF	TGTGCCATCAGTGAGTCGAAGGGACAGCCTAGCTCCTACGAGCAGTACTTC
TRBV5-1	TRBJ2-3	TRBD2	once	CASSTLGGWAGGPTDTQYF	TGCGCCAGCAGCACCTTAGGGGGATGGGCGGGAGGACCGACAGATACGCAGTATTTT
TRBV27	TRBJ2-5	TRBD1	NA	CASSPLDRYETQYF	TGTGCCAGCAGTCCGCTGGACAGGTACGAGACCCAGTACTTC
TRBV14	TRBJ1-2	NA	NA	CASSQLQGANYGYTF	TGTGCCAGCAGCCAACTTCAGGGTGCCAACTATGGCTACACCTTC
TRBV11-2	TRBJ1-2	NA	NA	CASSLSIGRDYGYTF	TGTGCCAGCAGCCTTAGCATCGGGCGGGACTATGGCTACACCTTC
TRBV7-3	TRBJ2-3	NA	NA	CASSSVGSADTQYF	TGTGCCAGCAGTTCAGTGGGGAGCGCAGATACGCAGTATTTT
TRBV5-1	TRBJ2-1	TRBD2	NA	CASLGLAGGDEQFF	TGCGCCAGCTTGGGACTAGCGGGAGGAGATGAGCAGTTCTTC
TRBV20-1	TRBJ2-7	NA	NA	CSASFAGHEQYF	TGCAGTGCTAGTTTCGCAGGGCACGAGCAGTACTTC
TRBV6-5	TRBJ2-7	NA	NA	CASSYAYGGRYEQYF	TGTGCCAGCAGTTACGCCTACGGGGGTCGCTACGAGCAGTACTTC
TRBV19	TRBJ2-5	NA	NA	CASSVQGTQYF	TGTGCCAGTAGTGTACAGGGGACCCAGTACTTC
TRBV7-9	TRBJ2-7	TRBD1	NA	CASSPGQGAGEQYF	TGTGCCAGCAGCCCGGGACAGGGGGCAGGGGAGCAGTACTTC
TRBV5-1	TRBJ2-7	NA	few	CASSPGGGYEQYF	TGCGCCAGCAGCCCGGGTGGAGGGTACGAGCAGTACTTC